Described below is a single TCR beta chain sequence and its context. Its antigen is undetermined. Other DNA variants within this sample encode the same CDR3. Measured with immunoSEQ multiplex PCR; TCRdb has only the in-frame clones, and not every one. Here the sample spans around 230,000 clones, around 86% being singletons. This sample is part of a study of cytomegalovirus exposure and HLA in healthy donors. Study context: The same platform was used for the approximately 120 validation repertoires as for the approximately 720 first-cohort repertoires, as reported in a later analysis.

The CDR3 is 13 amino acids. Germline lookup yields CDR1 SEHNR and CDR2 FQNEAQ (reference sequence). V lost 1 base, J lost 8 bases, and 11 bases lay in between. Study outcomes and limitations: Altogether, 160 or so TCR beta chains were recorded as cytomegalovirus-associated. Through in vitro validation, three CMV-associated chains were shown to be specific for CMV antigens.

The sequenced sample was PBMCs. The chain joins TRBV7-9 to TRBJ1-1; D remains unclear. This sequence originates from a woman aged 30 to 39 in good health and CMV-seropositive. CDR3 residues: CASSLEGRGEAFF. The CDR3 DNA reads TGTGCCAGCAGCTTAGAGGGTCGGGGAGAAGCTTTCTTT.